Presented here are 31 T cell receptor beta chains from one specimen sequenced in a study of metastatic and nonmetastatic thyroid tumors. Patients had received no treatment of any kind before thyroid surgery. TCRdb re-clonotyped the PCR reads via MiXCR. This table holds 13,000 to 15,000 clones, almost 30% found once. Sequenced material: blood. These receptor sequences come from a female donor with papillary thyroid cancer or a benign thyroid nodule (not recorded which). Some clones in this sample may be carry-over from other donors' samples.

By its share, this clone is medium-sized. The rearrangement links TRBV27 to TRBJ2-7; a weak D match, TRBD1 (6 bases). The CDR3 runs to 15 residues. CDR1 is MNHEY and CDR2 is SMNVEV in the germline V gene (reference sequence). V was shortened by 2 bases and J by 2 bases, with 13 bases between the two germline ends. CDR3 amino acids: CASSLKQGTTYEQYF. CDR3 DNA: TGTGCCAGCAGTTTAAAACAGGGCACTACCTACGAGCAGTACTTC.

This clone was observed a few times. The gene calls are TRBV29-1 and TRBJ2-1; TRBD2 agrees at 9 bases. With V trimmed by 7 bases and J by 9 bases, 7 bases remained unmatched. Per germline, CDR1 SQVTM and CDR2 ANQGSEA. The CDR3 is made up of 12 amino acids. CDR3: CSGSRLAAEQFF. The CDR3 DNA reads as TGCAGCGGATCTCGACTAGCGGCTGAGCAGTTCTTC.

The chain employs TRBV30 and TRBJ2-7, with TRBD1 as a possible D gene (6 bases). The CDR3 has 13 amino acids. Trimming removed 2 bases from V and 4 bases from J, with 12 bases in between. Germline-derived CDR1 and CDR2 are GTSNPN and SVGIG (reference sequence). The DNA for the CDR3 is TGTGCCTGGAGTAAGGGACACTCTTACGAGCAGTACTTC. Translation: CAWSKGHSYEQYF.

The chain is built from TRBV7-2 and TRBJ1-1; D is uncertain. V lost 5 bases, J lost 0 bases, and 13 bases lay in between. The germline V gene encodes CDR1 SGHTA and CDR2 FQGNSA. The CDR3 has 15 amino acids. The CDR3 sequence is CASSPTGSMNTEAFF. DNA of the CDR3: TGTGCCAGCAGCCCAACGGGGTCTATGAACACTGAAGCTTTCTTT.

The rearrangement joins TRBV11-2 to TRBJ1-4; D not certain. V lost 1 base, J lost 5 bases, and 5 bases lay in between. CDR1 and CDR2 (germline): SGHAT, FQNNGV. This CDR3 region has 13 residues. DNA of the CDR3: TGTGCCAGCAGCTTAGCTGGGAATGAAAAACTGTTTTTT. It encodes CASSLAGNEKLFF.

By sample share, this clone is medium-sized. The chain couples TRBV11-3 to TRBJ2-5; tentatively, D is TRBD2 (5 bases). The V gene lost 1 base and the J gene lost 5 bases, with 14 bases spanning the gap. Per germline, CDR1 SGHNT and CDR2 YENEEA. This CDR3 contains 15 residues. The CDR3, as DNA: TGTGCCAGCAGCTTAGGGAGTTTACTAGTGGAGACCCAGTACTTC. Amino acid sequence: CASSLGSLLVETQYF.

CDR3 in DNA: TGCGCCAGCAGTGAATCGGGACAGGGAATCGGAAAAGAGCAGTTCTTC. It translates to CASSESGQGIGKEQFF. This chain joins TRBV10-1 and TRBJ2-1; 9 nucleotides match TRBD1. Trimming removed 3 bases from V and 10 bases from J; junction bases left unmatched: 13. Per germline, CDR1 WNHNN and CDR2 SYGVQD (reference sequence). The CDR3 sequence is 16 residues long.

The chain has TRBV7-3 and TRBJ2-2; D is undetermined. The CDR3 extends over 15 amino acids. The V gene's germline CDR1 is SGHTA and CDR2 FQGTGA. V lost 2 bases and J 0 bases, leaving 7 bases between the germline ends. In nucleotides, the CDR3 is TGTGCCAGCAGCTTAGACGGGTCGAACACCGGGGAGCTGTTTTTT. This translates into CASSLDGSNTGELFF.

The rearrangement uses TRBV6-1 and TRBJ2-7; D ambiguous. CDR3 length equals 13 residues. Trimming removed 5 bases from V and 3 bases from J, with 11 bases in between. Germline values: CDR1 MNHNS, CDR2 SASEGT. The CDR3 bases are TGTGCCAGCAGTCGCCACGGATTCTACGAGCAGTACTTC. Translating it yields CASSRHGFYEQYF.

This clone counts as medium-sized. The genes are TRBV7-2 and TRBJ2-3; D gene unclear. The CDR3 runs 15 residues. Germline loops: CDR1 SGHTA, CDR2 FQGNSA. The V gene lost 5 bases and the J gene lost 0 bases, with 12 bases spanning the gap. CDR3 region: CASSQVPASTDTQYF. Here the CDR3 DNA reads TGTGCCAGCAGCCAGGTACCTGCGAGCACAGATACGCAGTATTTT.

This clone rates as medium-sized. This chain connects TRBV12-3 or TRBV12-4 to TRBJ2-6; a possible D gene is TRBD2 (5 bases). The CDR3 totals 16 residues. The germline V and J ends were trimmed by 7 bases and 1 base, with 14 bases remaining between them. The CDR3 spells CASNQHEGSGANVLTF. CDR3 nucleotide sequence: TGTGCCAGCAATCAGCATGAGGGTTCTGGGGCCAACGTCCTGACTTTC.

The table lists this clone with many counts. CDR3 DNA: TGCAGCGTCGACAGGGGGAACACTGAAGCTTTCTTT. Translation: CSVDRGNTEAFF. The chain recombines TRBV29-1 with TRBJ1-1; the match to TRBD1 covers 8 bases. The CDR3 covers 12 residues. The ends lost 6 bases at V and 1 base at J; junction bases unmatched: 1. From germline, CDR1 is SQVTM and CDR2 ANQGSEA.

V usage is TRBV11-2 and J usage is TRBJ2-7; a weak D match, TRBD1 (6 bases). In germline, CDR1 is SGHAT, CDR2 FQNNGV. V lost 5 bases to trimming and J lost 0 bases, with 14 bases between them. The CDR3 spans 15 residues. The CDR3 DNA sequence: TGTGCCAGCAGCCTGGGACACCATAGCTCCTACGAGCAGTACTTC. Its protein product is CASSLGHHSSYEQYF.

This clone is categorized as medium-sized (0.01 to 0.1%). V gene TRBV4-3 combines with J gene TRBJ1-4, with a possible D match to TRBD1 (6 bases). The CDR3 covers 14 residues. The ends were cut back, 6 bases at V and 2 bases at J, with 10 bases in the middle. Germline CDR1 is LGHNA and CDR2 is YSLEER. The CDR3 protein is CASSRGATNEKLFF. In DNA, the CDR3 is TGCGCCAGCAGTCGGGGGGCTACTAATGAAAAACTGTTTTTT.

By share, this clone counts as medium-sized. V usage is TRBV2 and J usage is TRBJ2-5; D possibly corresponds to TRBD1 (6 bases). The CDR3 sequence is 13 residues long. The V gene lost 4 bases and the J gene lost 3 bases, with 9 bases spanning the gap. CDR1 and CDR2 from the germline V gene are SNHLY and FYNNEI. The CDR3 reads CASSVHREETQYF. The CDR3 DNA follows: TGTGCCAGCAGTGTTCACAGGGAAGAGACCCAGTACTTC.

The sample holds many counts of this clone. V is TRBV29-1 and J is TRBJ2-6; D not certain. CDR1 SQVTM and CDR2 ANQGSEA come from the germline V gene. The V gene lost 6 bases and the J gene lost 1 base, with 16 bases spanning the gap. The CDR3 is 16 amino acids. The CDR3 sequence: CSVVGWGESGANVLTF. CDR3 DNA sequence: TGCAGCGTCGTGGGGTGGGGTGAGTCTGGGGCCAACGTCCTGACTTTC.

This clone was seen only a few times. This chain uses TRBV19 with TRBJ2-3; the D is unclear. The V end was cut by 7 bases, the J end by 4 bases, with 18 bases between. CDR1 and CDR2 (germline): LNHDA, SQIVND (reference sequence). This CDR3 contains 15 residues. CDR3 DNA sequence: TGTGCCAGTAAGCAGCTGGATTCCCGTGCAGATACGCAGTATTTT. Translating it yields CASKQLDSRADTQYF.

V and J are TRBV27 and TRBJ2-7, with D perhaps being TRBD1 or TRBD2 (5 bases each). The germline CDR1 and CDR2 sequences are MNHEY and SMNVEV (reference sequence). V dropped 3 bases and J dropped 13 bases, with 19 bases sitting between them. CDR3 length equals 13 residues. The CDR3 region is CASSLGRSYDHYF. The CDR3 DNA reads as TGTGCCAGCAGTTTGGGACGGTCCTACGATCATTACTTC.

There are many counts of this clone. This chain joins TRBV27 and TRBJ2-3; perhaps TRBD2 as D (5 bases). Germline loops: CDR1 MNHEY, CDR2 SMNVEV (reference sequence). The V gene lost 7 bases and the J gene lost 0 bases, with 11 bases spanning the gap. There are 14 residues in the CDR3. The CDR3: CASKEAASTDTQYF. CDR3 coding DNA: TGTGCCAGCAAAGAAGCGGCCAGCACAGATACGCAGTATTTT.

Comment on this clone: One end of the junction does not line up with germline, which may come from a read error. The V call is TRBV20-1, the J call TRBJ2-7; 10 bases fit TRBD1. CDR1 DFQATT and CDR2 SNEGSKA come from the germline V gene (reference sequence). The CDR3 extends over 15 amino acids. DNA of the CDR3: TGCCGTGCTAGACCAAACGGACAGGGGGGGGACGAGCAGTACTTC. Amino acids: CRARPNGQGGDEQYF.

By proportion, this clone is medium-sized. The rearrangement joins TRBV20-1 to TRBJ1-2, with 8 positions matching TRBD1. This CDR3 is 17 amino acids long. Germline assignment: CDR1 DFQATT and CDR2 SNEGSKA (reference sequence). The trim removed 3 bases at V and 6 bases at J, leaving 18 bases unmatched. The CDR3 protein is CSASVRTGTEGVDGYTF. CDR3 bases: TGCAGTGCTAGTGTAAGGACAGGGACAGAAGGTGTCGATGGCTACACCTTC.

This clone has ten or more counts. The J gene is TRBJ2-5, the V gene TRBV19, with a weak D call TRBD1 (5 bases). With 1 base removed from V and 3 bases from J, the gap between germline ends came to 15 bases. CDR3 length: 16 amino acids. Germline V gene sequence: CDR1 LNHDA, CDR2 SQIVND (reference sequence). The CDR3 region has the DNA TGTGCCAGTAGTATAGGACTTCAGGGAAGGAAAGAGACCCAGTACTTC. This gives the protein CASSIGLQGRKETQYF. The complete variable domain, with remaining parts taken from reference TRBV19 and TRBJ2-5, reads DGGITQSPKYLFRKEGQNVTLSCEQNLNHDAMYWYRQDPGQGLRLIYYSQIVNDFQKGDIAEGYSVSREKKESFPLTVTSAQKNPTAFYLCASSIGLQGRKETQYFGPGTRLLVL.

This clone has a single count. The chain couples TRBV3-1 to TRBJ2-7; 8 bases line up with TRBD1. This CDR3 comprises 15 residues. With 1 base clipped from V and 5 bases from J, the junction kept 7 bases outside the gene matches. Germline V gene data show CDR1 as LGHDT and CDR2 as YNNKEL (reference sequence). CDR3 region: CASSQGRRGLDEQYF. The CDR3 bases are TGTGCCAGCAGCCAAGGGCGCAGGGGGCTCGACGAGCAGTACTTC.

The CDR3 loop reads CASSYPHGGAGGTEAFF. CDR3 coding DNA: TGTGCCAGCAGTTACCCCCACGGGGGCGCGGGTGGGACTGAAGCTTTCTTT. The J gene is TRBJ1-1, the V gene TRBV6-2 or TRBV6-3; tentatively, D is TRBD1 (6 bases). V gave up 2 bases and J gave up 5 bases, with 21 bases separating them. CDR1 and CDR2 from the germline V gene are MNHEY and SVGEGT. The CDR3 totals 17 residues.

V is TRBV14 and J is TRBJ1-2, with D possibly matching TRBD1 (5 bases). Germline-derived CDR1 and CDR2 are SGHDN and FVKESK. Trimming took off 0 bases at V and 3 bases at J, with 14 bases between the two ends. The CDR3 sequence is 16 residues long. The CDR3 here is CASSQDDEGQHYGYTF. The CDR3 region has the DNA TGTGCCAGCAGCCAAGACGACGAGGGGCAACACTATGGCTACACCTTC.

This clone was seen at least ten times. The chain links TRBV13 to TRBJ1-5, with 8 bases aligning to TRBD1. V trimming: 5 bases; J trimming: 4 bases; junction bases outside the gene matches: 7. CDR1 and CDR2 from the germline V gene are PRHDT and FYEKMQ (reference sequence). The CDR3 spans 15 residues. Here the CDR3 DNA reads TGTGCCAGCAGCAACTCCCGACAGGGGAATCAGCCCCAGCATTTT. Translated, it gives CASSNSRQGNQPQHF.

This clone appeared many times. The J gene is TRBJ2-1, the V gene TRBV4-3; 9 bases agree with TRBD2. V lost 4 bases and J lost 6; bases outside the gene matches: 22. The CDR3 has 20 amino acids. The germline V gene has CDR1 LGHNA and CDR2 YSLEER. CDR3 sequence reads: CASSPSIPASGTPLGNEQFF. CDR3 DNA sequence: TGCGCCAGCAGCCCCTCTATTCCGGCTAGCGGGACGCCCTTGGGCAATGAGCAGTTCTTC.

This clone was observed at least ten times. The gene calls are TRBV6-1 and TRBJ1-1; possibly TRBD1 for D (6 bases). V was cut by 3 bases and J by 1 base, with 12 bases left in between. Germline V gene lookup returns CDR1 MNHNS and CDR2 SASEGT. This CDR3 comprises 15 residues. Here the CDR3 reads CASSEYEQGNTEAFF. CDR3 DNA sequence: TGTGCCAGCAGTGAGTATGAACAGGGGAACACTGAAGCTTTCTTT.

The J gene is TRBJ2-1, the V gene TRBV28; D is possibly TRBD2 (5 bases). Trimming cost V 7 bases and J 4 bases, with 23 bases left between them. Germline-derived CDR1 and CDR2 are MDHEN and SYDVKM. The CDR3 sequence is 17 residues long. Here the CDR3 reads CASTHSWRAESYNEQFF. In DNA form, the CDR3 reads TGTGCCAGCACCCATTCGTGGAGAGCGGAGAGTTACAATGAGCAGTTCTTC.

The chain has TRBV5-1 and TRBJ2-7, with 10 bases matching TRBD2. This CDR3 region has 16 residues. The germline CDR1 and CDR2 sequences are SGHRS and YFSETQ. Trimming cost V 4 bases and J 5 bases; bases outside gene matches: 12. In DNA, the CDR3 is TGCGCCAGCAGCCCGTCGAAACTAGCGGGATGCAACGAGCAGTACTTC. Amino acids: CASSPSKLAGCNEQYF.

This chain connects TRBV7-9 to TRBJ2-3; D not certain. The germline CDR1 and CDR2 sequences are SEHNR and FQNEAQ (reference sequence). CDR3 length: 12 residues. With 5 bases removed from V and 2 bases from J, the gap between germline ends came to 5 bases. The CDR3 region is CASSATTDTQYF. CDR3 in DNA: TGTGCCAGCAGCGCGACCACAGATACGCAGTATTTT.